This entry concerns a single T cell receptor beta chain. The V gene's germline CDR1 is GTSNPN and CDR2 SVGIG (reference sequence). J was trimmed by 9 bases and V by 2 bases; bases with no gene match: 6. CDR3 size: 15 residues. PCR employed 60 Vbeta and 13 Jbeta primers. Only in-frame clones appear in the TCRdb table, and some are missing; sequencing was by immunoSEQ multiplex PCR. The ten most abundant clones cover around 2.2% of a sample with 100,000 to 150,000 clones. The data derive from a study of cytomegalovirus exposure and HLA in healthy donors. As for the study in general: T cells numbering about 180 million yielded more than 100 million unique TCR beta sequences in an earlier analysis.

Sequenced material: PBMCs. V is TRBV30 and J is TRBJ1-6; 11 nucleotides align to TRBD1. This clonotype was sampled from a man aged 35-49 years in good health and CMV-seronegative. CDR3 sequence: CAWSPGTGGSSPLHF. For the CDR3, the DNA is TGTGCCTGGAGTCCCGGGACAGGGGGTAGTTCACCCCTCCACTTT.